These 18 T cell receptor beta chains were all obtained from the same sample, sequenced in a study of blood T cells in healthy people across ages. With a J-beta primer mix and a sample-barcoded 5' primer, a second PCR ran about 6 to 11 cycles. One entry per CDR3 protein results from TCRdb running MiXCR on the 5' RACE reads. The table has over a million distinct CDR3 sequences, 35% to 55% seen once. The sample taken for sequencing was blood. These receptors all come from a woman between 55 and 75 years old in good health.

This clonotype was picked up a small number of times. This chain joins TRBV29-1 and TRBJ2-5, with 7 nucleotides matching TRBD1. The CDR3 is 13 residues long. The V gene end was trimmed by 7 bases and the J gene end by 11 bases; junction bases not matched to a gene: 16. The V gene's germline CDR1 is SQVTM and CDR2 ANQGSEA. The CDR3 nucleotides read TGCAGCGGCGCCGGGACAGCGGCAAATGAGCAGTACTTC. It codes for CSGAGTAANEQYF.

The gene calls are TRBV12-3 or TRBV12-4 and TRBJ1-1, with D perhaps TRBD1 (6 bases). V shed 5 bases and J shed 1 base, with 8 bases lying between them. The CDR3 covers 13 residues. This chain's CDR3 is CASSAQGNTEAFF. For the CDR3, the DNA is TGTGCCAGCAGTGCACAGGGGAACACTGAAGCTTTCTTT.

The table lists this clonotype with a few counts. This chain links TRBV9 with TRBJ2-3, with a possible D match to TRBD2 (6 bases). V was clipped by 3 bases and J by 1 base, with 18 bases between them. The CDR3 has 17 amino acids. Germline V CDR1 and CDR2: SGDLS, YYNGEE. CDR3 sequence reads: CASSAPREEGRTDTQYF. CDR3 sequence (DNA): TGTGCCAGCAGCGCCCCCAGGGAGGAGGGCCGCACAGATACGCAGTATTTT.

The rearrangement uses TRBV12-3 or TRBV12-4 and TRBJ2-7; 7 nucleotides align to TRBD1. Trimming cost V 8 bases and J 5 bases; bases outside gene matches: 9. The CDR3 length is 13 residues. CDR3 loop: CASQTGLLDEQYF. In DNA form, the CDR3 reads TGTGCCAGCCAGACAGGGTTGCTCGACGAGCAGTACTTC.

This chain joins TRBV12-3 or TRBV12-4 and TRBJ2-2; TRBD1 is a possible D gene (5 bases). This CDR3 has 13 residues. V lost 3 bases and J 6 bases, leaving 8 bases between the germline ends. Written as DNA, the CDR3 is TGTGCCAGCAGTTTCAGGGCCGCCGGGGAGCTGTTTTTT. Its translation is CASSFRAAGELFF.

This clonotype was counted between two and nine times. V and J are TRBV14 and TRBJ1-2; D gene uncertain. Deletions cut 1 base from V and 6 bases from J, with 9 bases between. Germline V gene lookup returns CDR1 SGHDN and CDR2 FVKESK. The CDR3 length is 13 residues. CDR3 coding DNA: TGTGCCAGCAGCCAAGTCTTACGGGATGGCTACACCTTC. Its translation: CASSQVLRDGYTF.

The rearrangement links TRBV6-1 to TRBJ2-2, with 13 bases matching TRBD2. The junction had 9 bases not matched to a gene; V was cut back by 8 bases and J by 0 bases. This CDR3 comprises 18 residues. Looked up from germline, CDR1 is MNHNS and CDR2 is SASEGT. The CDR3 spells CASDWTSGRTANTGELFF. The DNA of the CDR3 is TGTGCCAGCGATTGGACTAGCGGGAGAACCGCGAACACCGGGGAGCTGTTTTTT.

This clonotype showed up just once. V gene TRBV5-1 combines with J gene TRBJ2-3, with D tentatively TRBD1 (6 bases). This CDR3 comprises 15 residues. From germline, CDR1 is SGHRS and CDR2 YFSETQ. V was shortened by 2 bases and J by 1 base, with 11 bases between the two germline ends. CDR3 in DNA: TGCGCCAGCAGCTTCTACAGGGACCGCACAGATACGCAGTATTTT. Residues: CASSFYRDRTDTQYF.

The genes are TRBV25-1 and TRBJ2-3; D is unclear. V lost 2 bases and J lost 0, with 9 bases in between. The germline gives CDR1 MGHDK, CDR2 SYGVNS. CDR3 length equals 15 residues. CDR3 loop: CASSEEWGSTDTQYF. Here the CDR3 DNA reads TGTGCCAGCAGTGAAGAATGGGGAAGCACAGATACGCAGTATTTT.

This clonotype occurred a few times. At one of its ends the junction is not consistent with the germline gene, which may arise from a read error. The chain couples TRBV5-1 to TRBJ2-3; D possibly uses TRBD1 or TRBD2 (5 bases each). Germline CDR1 and CDR2: SGHRS and YFSETQ. The CDR3 runs to 16 residues. The CDR3 nucleotides read TGTGCCAGCAGCTTGGGGCTAGCAGTTAGCACAGATACGCAGTATTTT. Residues: CASSLGLAVSTDTQYF.

In this sample, this clonotype turned up a few times. This chain joins TRBV15 and TRBJ2-3; D unclear. Trimming stripped 0 bases from V and 3 bases from J, with 7 bases between. This CDR3 is built from 14 residues. Germline CDR1 and CDR2: LNHNV and YYDKDF (reference sequence). CDR3 sequence (DNA): TGTGCCACCAGCAGAGATCAATGGACAGATACGCAGTATTTT. Its protein is CATSRDQWTDTQYF. The whole variable domain, filled in from reference TRBV15 and TRBJ2-3, reads DAMVIQNPRYQVTQFGKPVTLSCSQTLNHNVMYWYQQKSSQAPKLLFHYYDKDFNNEADTPDNFQSRRPNTSFCFLDIRSPGLGDTAMYLCATSRDQWTDTQYFGPGTRLTVL.

The genes are TRBV20-1 and TRBJ2-5, with TRBD2 matching 7 bases. Germline V gives CDR1 DFQATT, CDR2 SNEGSKA (reference sequence). The CDR3 spans 16 residues. V shed 0 bases, J shed 6 bases, and the junction held 13 bases outside the gene matches. The CDR3 region is CSARDSLAGAPKTQYF. In DNA, the CDR3 is TGCAGTGCTAGAGATTCTCTGGCGGGAGCCCCCAAGACCCAGTACTTC.

This clonotype came up a few times. The chain is built from TRBV6-2 or TRBV6-3 and TRBJ2-7; TRBD1 matches at 8 bases. Germline V gene lookup returns CDR1 MNHEY and CDR2 SVGEGT. The CDR3 covers 17 residues. V dropped 4 bases and J dropped 7; count of bases not matched to a gene: 18. CDR3: CASSWTRMGTGGEEQYF. The CDR3, as DNA: TGTGCCAGCAGTTGGACCCGGATGGGGACAGGTGGGGAAGAGCAGTACTTC.

Only a few counts were recorded for this clonotype. The J gene is TRBJ2-4, the V gene TRBV3-1; D gene uncertain. V lost 1 base and J lost 1, with 11 bases in between. Germline V gene sequence: CDR1 LGHDT, CDR2 YNNKEL (reference sequence). CDR3 length equals 16 residues. CDR3 sequence (DNA): TGTGCCAGCAGCCAAGTCCCCTCGAAGGCCAAAAACATTCAGTACTTC. This codes for CASSQVPSKAKNIQYF.

The chain uses TRBV13 and TRBJ1-5; D call uncertain. CDR3 length: 15 amino acids. Germline V gene sequence: CDR1 PRHDT, CDR2 FYEKMQ (reference sequence). With 6 bases removed from V and 2 bases from J, the gap between germline ends came to 14 bases. DNA of the CDR3: TGTGCCAGCAGTTTACGGGGTGGTGGCAATCAGCCCCAGCATTTT. Translating gives CASSLRGGGNQPQHF.

The chain couples TRBV14 to TRBJ2-1; 14 bases are shared with TRBD2. The CDR3 runs 17 residues. The junction had 11 bases not matched to a gene; V was cut back by 4 bases and J by 9 bases. From germline, CDR1 is SGHDN and CDR2 FVKESK. CDR3: CASSRRPGLAGVTEQFF. The CDR3 DNA reads TGTGCCAGCAGCCGTAGACCGGGACTAGCGGGAGTGACTGAGCAGTTCTTC.

The chain joins TRBV2 to TRBJ2-1, with D perhaps TRBD2 (6 bases). The CDR3 extends over 14 amino acids. The germline gives CDR1 SNHLY, CDR2 FYNNEI. Trimming shortened V by 7 bases and J by 3 bases, and 13 bases separated the two germline ends. The CDR3 here is CASIKEGYYNEQFF. The CDR3 nucleotides read TGTGCCAGCATAAAGGAGGGCTACTACAATGAGCAGTTCTTC.

The rearrangement uses TRBV20-1 and TRBJ1-2; possibly TRBD1 for D (6 bases). Germline CDR1 DFQATT, CDR2 SNEGSKA (reference sequence). There are 13 residues in the CDR3. V dropped 5 bases and J dropped 4 bases, with 14 bases sitting between them. The CDR3, as DNA: TGCAGTGCTCCCTTCGGGACATCCTATGGCTACACCTTC. It codes for CSAPFGTSYGYTF.